Described below is a single T cell receptor (beta chain) sequence and its context. This receptor's antigen is unknown. Per-nucleotide qualities are absent, and no much larger clonotype sits a single base away. This entry is derived from a study of long-term antiretroviral therapy in people with HIV (dated 2022 in TCRdb). Study-level background: The earliest samples were collected approximately a decade before the 2015 WHO recommendation for immediate ART, a period when ART was typically delayed until CD4 counts fell. No cross-contamination during QIAcube processing was shown when test extractions of a monoclonal T-cell line were performed alongside 25 to 35 polyclonal samples. A total of around 190 cryopreserved PBMC samples came from approximately 30 adults with confirmed HIV infection and were collected serially over a mean of roughly 6 years (range 1-12). A retrospective serial study tested whether ART initiation and durable HIV suppression were associated with changes in peripheral blood TRB repertoire composition and diversity. Among the roughly 30 participants with HIV, about 11 were female. Results the study describes overall, beyond this receptor: Starting ART was linked to a significant rise in TRB diversity, yet even with long-term ART the diversity remained significantly lower than in transplant donor controls. HIV repertoires had narrower CDR3 length ranges than controls, and the network structure suggested an antigen-experienced repertoire that shifted only slightly toward naive after ART. The samples span the years 2004 to 2017, and the ART regimens used at that time may not be as effective as current regimens. Unsorted PBMC were profiled instead of sorted CD4+ and CD8+ T cells because pre-ART samples had limited cell numbers. Since PBMC availability was limited, sequencing covered only the TCR beta chain, with no alpha chain pairing. Inferences about post-ART repertoire changes are limited because no data were available on ART adherence, viral resistance or therapy changes. Expanded TRB clones identified before ART initiation dominated the repertoire across all time points, though the dominance fluctuated and decreased in many PLHIV after ART.

Sequencing of the TRB variable region was done with the immunoSEQ hsTCRB v3.0 assay at survey level resolution. A depth of roughly 35,000-55,000 T-cell genomes per sample was targeted for TRB sequencing. Pooled TRB libraries were sequenced on an Illumina MiSeq with a v3 150-cycle kit. In the authors' own workflow: Analysis of repertoires was carried out in R inside a reproducible Nextflow workflow spanning QC, data transformation and analysis. LymphoSeq2, an R package for exploring AIRR-Seq data, was used to implement the custom analyses. A handful of samples that yielded fewer than 5000 total TRB sequences were excluded, so that 200 or so HIV repertoires were analyzed. Among the 188 retained HIV repertoires, about 57 were collected before ART initiation and roughly 130 were collected after ART initiation. Repertoires were downsampled to 5000 TRB nucleotide sequences, and summary statistics were averaged over 100 downsampling iterations. Only TRB sequences with CDR3 regions of at least seven amino acids were retained for analysis. Diversity was assessed using a clonality score derived from Shannon entropy and using the Gini coefficient. Repertoire networks linked the top 5000 CDR3 amino acid sequences whenever two sequences differed by an edit distance of one. GLIPH2 predicted antigen specificity groups and MHC restriction for TRB CDR3 amino acid sequences. To flag known CMV, EBV, HIV or tissue antigen associations, CDR3 amino acid sequences were matched against VDJdb and McPAS-TCR. Pre-ART, post-ART and control groups were compared with Wilcoxon signed-rank tests and Holm-Bonferroni correction. The immuneACCESS repertoire file appears here via TCRdb, limited to in-frame rearrangements. These files lack a portion of the clones; in checked studies, under half of the deficit traces to unresolved V genes, and the cause of the others is not known. That table supplies the V and J calls and clone size; D and trimming were determined from the DNA. This sample holds more than 11,000 clones; 80% to 85% were observed only once. The top ten clonotypes cover approximately 16% of the sample.

Ends trimmed: V by 8 bases, J by 5 bases; bases unmatched to a gene: 12. The CDR3 covers 15 residues, taking in both the cysteine and the phenylalanine. The kept DNA is CDR3 alone, 45 bases in frame from the first base. CDR1 and CDR2 were assigned from the germline V gene as MRHNA and SNTAGT. To be included, a participant needed at least one PBMC sample from before ART initiation plus at least two post-ART samples. All participants with HIV were treated in the United States of America. Cryopreserved samples of about 0.95-10 million PBMC were thawed and washed before DNA extraction. At the time of the earliest PBMC sample, participants with HIV were aged between about 23 and 54 years. PBMC samples from each participant spanned 1-4 timepoints before ART initiation and 2-8 timepoints after ART initiation, with a median of 7 samples. Serial HIV viral load, CD4+ T-cell count, ART history and demographic data were obtained for every participant. Genomic DNA was extracted from unsorted PBMC with a Qiagen kit on a QIAcube, processed in batches of 12 samples.

Recombination linked TRBV6-4 to TRBJ2-7, and 10 junctional nucleotides match TRBD2. This TCR came from a middle-aged woman with HIV. The sample was unsorted PBMCs, taken 1.8 years before starting antiretroviral therapy. The sequenced DNA: TGTGCCAGCTCCCCTAGGCCTAGCGGGAGCCACGAGCAGTACTTC. Translated, it gives CASSPRPSGSHEQYF.